Listed here are 5 T cell receptor beta chains from one sample, sequenced in a study of OX40 agonist ivuxolimab in advanced cancers. TCRdb keeps only in-frame clones here, not all; method: immunoSEQ multiplex PCR. The sample comprises about 21,000 clones, around 76% of which are singletons, and nearly 9.5% rests with the top ten. Sequencing was performed on CD4+ or CD8+ T cells sorted from blood, taken in a trial of the OX40 agonist ivuxolimab. The receptors come from an adult with an advanced solid tumor such as melanoma, head and neck, liver or kidney cancer.

V usage is TRBV5-1 and J usage is TRBJ1-2, with a weak D call TRBD1 (6 bases). V lost 8 bases to trimming and J lost 3 bases, with 20 bases between them. The CDR3 loop spans 15 amino acids. The germline CDR1 and CDR2 sequences are SGHRS and YFSETQ. This CDR3 reads CASGAGEDVDYGYTF. In DNA, the CDR3 is TGCGCCAGTGGGGCAGGGGAAGACGTGGACTATGGCTACACCTTC.

V usage is TRBV11-1 and J usage is TRBJ2-5, with 12 bases aligning to TRBD1. V was clipped by 5 bases and J by 6 bases; unmatched bases: 10. This CDR3 has 16 residues. CDR1 is SGHAT and CDR2 is FQDESV in the germline V gene (reference sequence). CDR3 loop: CASSKHGTGGVKTQYF. CDR3 sequence (DNA): TGTGCCAGCAGCAAGCACGGGACAGGGGGCGTGAAGACCCAGTACTTC.

The rearrangement uses TRBV4-1 and TRBJ2-7; no definite D call. Trimming stripped 0 bases from V and 0 bases from J, with 18 bases between. Germline values: CDR1 MGHRA, CDR2 YSYEKL. There are 18 residues in the CDR3. The CDR3 sequence is CASSQDMAGISSSYEQYF. CDR3 coding DNA: TGCGCCAGCAGCCAAGATATGGCAGGTATATCGAGCTCCTACGAGCAGTACTTC.

The chain joins TRBV4-2 to TRBJ2-3; D is unresolved. The CDR3 has 15 amino acids. Germline-derived CDR1 and CDR2 are LGHNA and YNFKEQ. V lost 0 bases and J 5 bases, leaving 12 bases between the germline ends. Here the CDR3 reads CASSQERRALDTQYF. The DNA for the CDR3 is TGTGCCAGCAGCCAAGAGCGGCGAGCATTAGATACGCAGTATTTT.

The V call is TRBV9, the J call TRBJ2-5; D gene ambiguous. This CDR3 region has 13 residues. Germline values: CDR1 SGDLS, CDR2 YYNGEE. The germline V and J ends were trimmed by 4 bases and 5 bases, with 12 bases remaining between them. Here the CDR3 reads CASSPSRSETQYF. DNA of the CDR3: TGTGCCAGCAGCCCCTCTAGGTCGGAGACCCAGTACTTC. The full variable domain, with the rest looked up from reference TRBV9 and TRBJ2-5, is DSGVTQTPKHLITATGQRVTLRCSPRSGDLSVYWYQQSLDQGLQFLIQYYNGEERAKGNILERFSAQQFPDLHSELNLSSLELGDSALYFCASSPSRSETQYFGPGTRLLVL.